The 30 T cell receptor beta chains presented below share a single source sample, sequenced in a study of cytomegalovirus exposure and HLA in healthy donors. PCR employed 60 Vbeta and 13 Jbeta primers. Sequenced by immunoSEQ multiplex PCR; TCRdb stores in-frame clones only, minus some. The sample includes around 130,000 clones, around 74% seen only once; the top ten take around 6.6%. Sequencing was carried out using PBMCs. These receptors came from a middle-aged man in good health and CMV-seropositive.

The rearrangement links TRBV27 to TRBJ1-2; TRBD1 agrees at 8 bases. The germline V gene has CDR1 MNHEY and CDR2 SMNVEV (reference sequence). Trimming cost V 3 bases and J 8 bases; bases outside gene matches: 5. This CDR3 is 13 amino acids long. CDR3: CASSFSDRVGYTF. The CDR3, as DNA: TGTGCCAGCAGTTTTTCGGACAGGGTAGGCTACACCTTC.

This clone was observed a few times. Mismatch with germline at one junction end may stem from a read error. DNA of the CDR3: TGTGCCAGCTCCCTACGAGGCAGCATCGGTACATGGTTC. It yields the protein CASSLRGSIGTWF. The chain uses TRBV27 and TRBJ1-2; D not resolved. CDR3 length: 13 residues. The germline gives CDR1 MNHEY, CDR2 SMNVEV (reference sequence).

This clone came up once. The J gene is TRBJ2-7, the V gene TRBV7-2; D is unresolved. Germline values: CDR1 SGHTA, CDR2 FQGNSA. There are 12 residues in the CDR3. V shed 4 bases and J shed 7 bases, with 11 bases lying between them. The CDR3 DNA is TGTGCCAGCAGCTCAGACTTCCTTGAGCAGTACTTC. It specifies CASSSDFLEQYF.

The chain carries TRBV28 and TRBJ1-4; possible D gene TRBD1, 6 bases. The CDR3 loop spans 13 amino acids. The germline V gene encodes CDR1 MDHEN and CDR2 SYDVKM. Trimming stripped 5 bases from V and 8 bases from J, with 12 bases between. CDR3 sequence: CASSRPDREKLFF. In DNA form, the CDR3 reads TGTGCCAGCAGTCGCCCGGACAGAGAAAAACTGTTTTTT.

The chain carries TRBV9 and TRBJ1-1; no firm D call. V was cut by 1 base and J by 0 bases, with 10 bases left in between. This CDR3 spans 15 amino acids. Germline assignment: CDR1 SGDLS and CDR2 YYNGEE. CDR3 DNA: TGTGCCAGCAGCGTAACCCCCGGGTTGAACACTGAAGCTTTCTTT. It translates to CASSVTPGLNTEAFF.

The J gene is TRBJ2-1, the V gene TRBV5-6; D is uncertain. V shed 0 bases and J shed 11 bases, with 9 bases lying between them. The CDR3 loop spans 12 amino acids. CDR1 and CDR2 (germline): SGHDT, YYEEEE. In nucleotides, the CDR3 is TGTGCCAGCAGCTTGGAGAGCCCTAAGCAGTTCTTC. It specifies CASSLESPKQFF.

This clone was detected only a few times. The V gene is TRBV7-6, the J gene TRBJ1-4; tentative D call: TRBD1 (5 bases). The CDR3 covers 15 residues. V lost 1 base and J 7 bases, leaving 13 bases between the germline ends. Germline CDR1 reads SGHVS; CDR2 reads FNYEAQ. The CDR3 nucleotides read TGTGCCAGCAGCTTAGGGGGGGAATTAGGTGAAAAACTGTTTTTT. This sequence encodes CASSLGGELGEKLFF.

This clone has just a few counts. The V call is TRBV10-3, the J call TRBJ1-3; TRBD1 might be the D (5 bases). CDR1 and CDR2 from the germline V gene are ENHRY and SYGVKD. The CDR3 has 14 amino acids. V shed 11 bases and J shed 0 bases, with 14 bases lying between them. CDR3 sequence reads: CASMEGLSGNTIYF. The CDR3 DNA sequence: TGTGCCTCCATGGAGGGGCTCTCTGGAAACACCATATATTTT.

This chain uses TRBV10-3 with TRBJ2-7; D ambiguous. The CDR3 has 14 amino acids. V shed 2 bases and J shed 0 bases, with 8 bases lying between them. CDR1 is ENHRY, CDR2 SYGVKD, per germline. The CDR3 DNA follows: TGTGCCATCAGTGAGGGGCTTAGCTCCTACGAGCAGTACTTC. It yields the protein CAISEGLSSYEQYF.

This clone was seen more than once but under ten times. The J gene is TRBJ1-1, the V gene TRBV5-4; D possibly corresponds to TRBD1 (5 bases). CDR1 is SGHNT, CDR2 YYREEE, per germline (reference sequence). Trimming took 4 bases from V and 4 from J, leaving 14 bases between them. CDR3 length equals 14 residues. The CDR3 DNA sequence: TGTGCCAGCAGCCTTGAGCAGGGTAGCACTGAAGCTTTCTTT. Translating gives CASSLEQGSTEAFF.

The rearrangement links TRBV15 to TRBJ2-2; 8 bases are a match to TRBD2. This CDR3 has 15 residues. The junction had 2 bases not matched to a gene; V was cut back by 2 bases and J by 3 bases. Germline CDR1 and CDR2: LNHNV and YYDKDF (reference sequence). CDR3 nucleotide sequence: TGTGCCACCAGCAGACCAGCGGGGGACACCGGGGAGCTGTTTTTT. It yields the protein CATSRPAGDTGELFF.

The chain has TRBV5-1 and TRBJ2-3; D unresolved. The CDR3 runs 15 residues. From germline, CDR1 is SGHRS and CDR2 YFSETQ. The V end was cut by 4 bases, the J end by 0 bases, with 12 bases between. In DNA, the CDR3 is TGCGCCAGCAGCACGTCTAGAGCCAGCACAGATACGCAGTATTTT. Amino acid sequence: CASSTSRASTDTQYF.

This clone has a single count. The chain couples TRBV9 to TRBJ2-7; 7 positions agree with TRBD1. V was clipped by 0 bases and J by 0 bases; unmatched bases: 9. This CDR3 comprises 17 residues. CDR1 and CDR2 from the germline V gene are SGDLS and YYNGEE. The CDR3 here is CASSVDLPGQSSYEQYF. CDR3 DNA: TGTGCCAGCAGCGTAGACCTCCCGGGACAGTCCTCCTACGAGCAGTACTTC.

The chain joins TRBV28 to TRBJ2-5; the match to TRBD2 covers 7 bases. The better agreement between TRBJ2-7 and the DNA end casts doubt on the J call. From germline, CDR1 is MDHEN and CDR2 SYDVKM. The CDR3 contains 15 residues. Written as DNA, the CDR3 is TGTGCCAGCAGCCCGGCCTCAAGGGGAGGGAACGAGCAGTACTTC. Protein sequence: CASSPASRGGNEQYF.

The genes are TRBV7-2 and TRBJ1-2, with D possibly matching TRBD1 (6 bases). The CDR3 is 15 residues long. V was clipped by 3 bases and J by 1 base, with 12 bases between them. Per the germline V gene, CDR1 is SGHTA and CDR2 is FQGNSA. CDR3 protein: CASSLGGAINYGYTF. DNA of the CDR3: TGTGCCAGCAGCTTGGGGGGGGCGATTAACTATGGCTACACCTTC.

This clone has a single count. The CDR3 sequence is CSVQVKETPNYGYTF. DNA for the CDR3: TGCAGCGTTCAGGTTAAAGAGACACCAAACTATGGCTACACCTTC. The chain uses TRBV29-1 and TRBJ1-2; unclear D gene. Trimming stripped 5 bases from V and 2 bases from J, with 18 bases between. The germline V gene encodes CDR1 SQVTM and CDR2 ANQGSEA. This CDR3 has 15 amino acids.

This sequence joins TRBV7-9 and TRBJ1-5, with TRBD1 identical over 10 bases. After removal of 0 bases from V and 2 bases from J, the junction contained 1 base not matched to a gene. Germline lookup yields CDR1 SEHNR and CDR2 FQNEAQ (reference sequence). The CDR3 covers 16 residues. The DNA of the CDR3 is TGTGCCAGCAGCTTAGCAGGGACAGGGGGCAATCAGCCCCAGCATTTT. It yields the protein CASSLAGTGGNQPQHF.

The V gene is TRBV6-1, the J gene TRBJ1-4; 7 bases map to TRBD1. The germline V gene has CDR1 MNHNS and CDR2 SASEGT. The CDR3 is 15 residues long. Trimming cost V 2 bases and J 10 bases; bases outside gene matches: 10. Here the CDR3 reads CASSESPGGIRKLFF. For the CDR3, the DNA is TGTGCCAGCAGTGAATCGCCAGGGGGAATTAGAAAACTGTTTTTT.

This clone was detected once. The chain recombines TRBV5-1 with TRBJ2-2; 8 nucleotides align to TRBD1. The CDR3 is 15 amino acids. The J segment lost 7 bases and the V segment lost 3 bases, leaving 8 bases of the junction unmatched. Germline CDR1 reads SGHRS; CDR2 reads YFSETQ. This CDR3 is CASSWGQAAIGELFF. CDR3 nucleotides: TGCGCCAGCAGCTGGGGACAGGCAGCGATCGGGGAGCTGTTTTTT.

This CDR3 reads CASSLGAGAGAEAFF. The CDR3 region has the DNA TGTGCCAGCAGCTTAGGGGCAGGGGCCGGCGCTGAAGCTTTCTTT. The V call is TRBV11-2, the J call TRBJ1-1, with D possibly being TRBD1 (6 bases). This CDR3 spans 15 amino acids. Germline V gene sequence: CDR1 SGHAT, CDR2 FQNNGV. Between the trimmed V and J ends, which lost 1 base and 6 bases, there was a span of 15 bases.

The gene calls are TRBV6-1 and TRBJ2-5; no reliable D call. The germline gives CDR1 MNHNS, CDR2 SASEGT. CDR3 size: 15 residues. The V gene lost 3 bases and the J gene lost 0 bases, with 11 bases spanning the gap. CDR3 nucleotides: TGTGCCAGCAGTGATCGAACCGGTAACCAAGAGACCCAGTACTTC. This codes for CASSDRTGNQETQYF.

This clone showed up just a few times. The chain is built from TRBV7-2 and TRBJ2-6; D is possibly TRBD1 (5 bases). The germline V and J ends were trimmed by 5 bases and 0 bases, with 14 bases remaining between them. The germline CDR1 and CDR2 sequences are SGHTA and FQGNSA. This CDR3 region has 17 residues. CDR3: CASSGTGFSSGANVLTF. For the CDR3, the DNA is TGTGCCAGCAGCGGCACAGGATTCTCCTCTGGGGCCAACGTCCTGACTTTC.

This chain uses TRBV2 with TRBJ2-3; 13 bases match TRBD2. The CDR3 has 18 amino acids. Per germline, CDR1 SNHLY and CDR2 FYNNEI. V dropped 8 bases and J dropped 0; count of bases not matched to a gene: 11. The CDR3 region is CASSGLAGEIQSTDTQYF. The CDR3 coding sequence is TGTGCCAGCTCAGGACTAGCGGGGGAGATCCAAAGCACAGATACGCAGTATTTT.

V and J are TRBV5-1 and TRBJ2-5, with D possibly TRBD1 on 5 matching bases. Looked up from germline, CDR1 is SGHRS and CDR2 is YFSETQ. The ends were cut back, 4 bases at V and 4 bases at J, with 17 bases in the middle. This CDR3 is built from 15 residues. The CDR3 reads CASSDAAGIGETQYF. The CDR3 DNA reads TGCGCCAGCAGCGATGCGGCAGGGATTGGAGAGACCCAGTACTTC.

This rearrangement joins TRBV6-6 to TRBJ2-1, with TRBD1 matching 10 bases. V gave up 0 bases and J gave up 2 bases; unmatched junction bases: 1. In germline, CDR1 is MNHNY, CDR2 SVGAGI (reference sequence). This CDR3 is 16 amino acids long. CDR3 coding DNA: TGTGCCAGCAGTTACTCGGACAGGGGGACCTACAATGAGCAGTTCTTC. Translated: CASSYSDRGTYNEQFF.

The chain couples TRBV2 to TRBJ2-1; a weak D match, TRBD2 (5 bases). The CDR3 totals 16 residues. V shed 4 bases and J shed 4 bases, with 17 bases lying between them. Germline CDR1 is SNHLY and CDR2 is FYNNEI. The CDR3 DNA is TGTGCCAGCAGTGGGGGTGGACTTGCGATTTACAATGAGCAGTTCTTC. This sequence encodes CASSGGGLAIYNEQFF.

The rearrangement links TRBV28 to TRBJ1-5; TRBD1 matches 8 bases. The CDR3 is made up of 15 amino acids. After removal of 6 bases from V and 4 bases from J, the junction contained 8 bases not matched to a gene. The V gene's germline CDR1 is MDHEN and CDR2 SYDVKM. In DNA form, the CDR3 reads TGTGCCAGCAGCGCCGGGACAGGACCTAATCAGCCCCAGCATTTT. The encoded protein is CASSAGTGPNQPQHF.

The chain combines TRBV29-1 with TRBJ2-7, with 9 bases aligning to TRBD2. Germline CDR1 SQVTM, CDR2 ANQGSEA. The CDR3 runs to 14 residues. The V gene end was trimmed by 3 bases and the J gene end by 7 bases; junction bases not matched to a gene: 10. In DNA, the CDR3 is TGCAGCGTTGATAGTGGCGGGAGGGCAGAAGAGCAGTACTTC. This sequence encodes CSVDSGGRAEEQYF.

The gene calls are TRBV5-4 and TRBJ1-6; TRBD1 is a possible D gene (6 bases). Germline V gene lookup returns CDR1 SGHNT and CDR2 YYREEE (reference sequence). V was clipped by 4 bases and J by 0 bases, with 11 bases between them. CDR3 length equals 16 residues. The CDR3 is CASSPGQSSYNSPLHF. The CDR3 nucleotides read TGTGCCAGCAGCCCCGGACAGAGCTCCTATAATTCACCCCTCCACTTT.

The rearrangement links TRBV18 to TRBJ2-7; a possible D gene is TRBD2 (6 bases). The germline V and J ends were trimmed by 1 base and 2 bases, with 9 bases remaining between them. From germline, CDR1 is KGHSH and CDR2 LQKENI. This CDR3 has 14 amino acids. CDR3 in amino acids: CASSPQEGAYEQYF. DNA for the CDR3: TGTGCCAGCTCACCACAGGAGGGAGCCTACGAGCAGTACTTC.